These T cell receptor beta chains were read from a single sample in a study of cytomegalovirus exposure and HLA in healthy donors. The data were produced by immunoSEQ multiplex PCR, yet TCRdb's version contains in-frame clones alone and is incomplete. The sample holds some 150,000 clones, approximately 91% seen once. Sequenced material: PBMCs. The receptors originated from a man aged 18 to 35 in good health and CMV-seronegative. Each CDR3 is given with its conserved first and last residue. The D gene is left open where the match is weak. Size values are once, few and many counts, or a class for expanded clones, and some rows have none.

TRBD1	TRBV6-1	-	TRBJ1-2	TGTGCCAGCAGTGGACAGGGGATCGAAGGCTACACCTTC	CASSGQGIEGYTF
TRBD1	TRBV29-1	-	TRBJ2-1	TGCAGCGTCCTGGGACAGGGGTACAATGAGCAGTTCTTC	CSVLGQGYNEQFF
-	TRBV20-1	-	TRBJ1-1	TGCAGTGCTCCCGGGAACACTGAAGCTTTCTTT	CSAPGNTEAFF
-	TRBV14	-	TRBJ1-6	TGTGCCAGCAGTCGACAGCCCTATAATTCACCCCTCCACTTT	CASSRQPYNSPLHF
-	TRBV9	-	TRBJ2-3	TGTGCCAGCAGCGTAGCGGGGGCAGATACGCAGTATTTT	CASSVAGADTQYF
TRBD1	TRBV9	-	TRBJ2-3	TGTGCCAGCAGCGTAGCAGGACAGGGTCCGCGGGATACGCAGTATTTT	CASSVAGQGPRDTQYF
-	TRBV6-5	-	TRBJ1-1	TGTGCCAGCAGCGACCGGTACAGTTGGTCTGAAGCTTTCTTT	CASSDRYSWSEAFF
-	TRBV11-3	-	TRBJ2-5	TGTGCCAGCAGCTTAGGTCCGGGGCAAGAGACCCAGTACTTC	CASSLGPGQETQYF
TRBD1	TRBV5-1	-	TRBJ1-4	TGCGCCAGCAGCTTTGGGACAGGGCGAGAAAAACTGTTTTTT	CASSFGTGREKLFF
-	TRBV7-6	-	TRBJ1-5	TGTGCCAGCAGCTCGAGGGGGTCTCAGCCCCAGCATTTT	CASSSRGSQPQHF
-	TRBV4-2	-	TRBJ1-4	TGTGCCAGCAGCCTTAGAGATCCCCGGGGGGATGAAAAACTGTTTTTT	CASSLRDPRGDEKLFF
TRBD1	TRBV6-5	few	TRBJ2-7	TGTGCCAGCAGTTACTCGAAGACAGGGCTTTACGAGCAGTACTTC	CASSYSKTGLYEQYF
-	TRBV29-1	-	TRBJ2-3	TGCAGCGCGAACTTTATCGATACGCAGTATTTT	CSANFIDTQYF
TRBD1	TRBV19	-	TRBJ2-3	TGTGCCAGCTCAGACAGGGGGCTTCAAGATACGCAGTATTTT	CASSDRGLQDTQYF
-	TRBV2	-	TRBJ1-4	TGTGCCAGCATCGGTCTCCCGGGGGAAAAACTGTTTTTT	CASIGLPGEKLFF
-	TRBV2	few	TRBJ1-2	TGTGCCAGCATTACGGGGTTCTATGGCTACACCTTC	CASITGFYGYTF
-	TRBV5-6	-	TRBJ1-5	TGTGCCAGCAGCTTTGGGCCCCGAGAGCCCCAGCATTTT	CASSFGPREPQHF
-	TRBV19	-	TRBJ1-1	TGTGCCAGTAGTACGCCTCGGAATCGGGTGAACACTGAAGCTTTCTTT	CASSTPRNRVNTEAFF
-	TRBV19	-	TRBJ2-1	TGTGCCAGTAGTATACCTACACCCTCCGGGAATGAGCAGTTCTTC	CASSIPTPSGNEQFF
TRBD1	TRBV14	-	TRBJ1-2	TGTGCCAGCAGCCCGACAGGGTTTTTTGGCTACACCTTC	CASSPTGFFGYTF
TRBD2	TRBV5-1	-	TRBJ2-5	TGCGCCAGCAGCTCGGCACTAGCGGGGTACCAAGAGACCCAGTACTTC	CASSSALAGYQETQYF
-	TRBV6-5	-	TRBJ2-2	TGTGCCAGCAGTTGGTGGGGCAGGCCAAACACCGGGGAGCTGTTTTTT	CASSWWGRPNTGELFF
-	TRBV27	few	TRBJ1-1	TGTGCCAGCATGTGGTCAGGGAACACTGAAGCTTTCTTT	CASMWSGNTEAFF
-	TRBV6-1	-	TRBJ1-1	TGTGCCAGCAGCGGACAGCGAGCTTCGAACACTGAAGCTTTCTTT	CASSGQRASNTEAFF
TRBD1	TRBV5-1	-	TRBJ1-5	TGCGCCAGCAGCTTGGGGGACAGGGCGAGCAATCAGCCCCAGCATTTT	CASSLGDRASNQPQHF
-	TRBV18	-	TRBJ1-5	TGTGCCAGCTCGCAAGGACAAGGCGGTAGCAATCAGCCCCAGCATTTT	CASSQGQGGSNQPQHF
-	TRBV19	-	TRBJ2-5	TGTGCCAGTAGTGCCTGGGGAGTGGCGGCGGAAGAGACCCAGTACTTC	CASSAWGVAAEETQYF
-	TRBV6-6	-	TRBJ1-5	TGTGCCAGCAGCCTAGGCCCCACCCGCGGTCAGCCCCAGCATTTT	CASSLGPTRGQPQHF